This TCR beta chain was documented in a study of cytomegalovirus exposure and HLA in healthy donors. The germline V gene has CDR1 PRHDT and CDR2 FYEKMQ (reference sequence). The CDR3 consists of 15 residues. V dropped 5 bases and J dropped 5; count of bases not matched to a gene: 6. PCR employed 60 Vbeta and 13 Jbeta primers. The table came from immunoSEQ multiplex PCR; TCRdb's copy has only in-frame clones and leaves some out. The sample carries approximately 100,000 clones, over 60% recorded once. This TCR came from a man aged 60-69 years in good health and CMV-seropositive. The chain is built from TRBV13 and TRBJ2-5; the match to TRBD2 covers 12 bases. Sequenced input: PBMCs. CDR3 sequence reads: CASSPGLAGSETQYF. CDR3 sequence (DNA): TGTGCCAGCAGCCCAGGACTAGCGGGGTCTGAGACCCAGTACTTC.